This T cell receptor (beta chain) originates from a study of beta chain features in type 1 diabetes. TCRB transcripts that were expressed got sequenced, as all of the isolated RNA had been reverse transcribed. Using immunoSEQ multiplex PCR, the repertoire was profiled, and TCRdb retains in-frame clones only, with some absent. The repertoire holds fewer than 7,500 clones, 75% seen once, with around 2.2% in the top ten. The V gene's germline CDR1 is MGHRA and CDR2 YSYEKL. The CDR3 consists of 16 residues. Sequencing was performed on Tregs from blood. The chain couples TRBV4-1 to TRBJ2-5, with D tentatively TRBD1 (5 bases). The end of the DNA aligns better with TRBJ2-7, so the J call may be wrong. The source of this sequence is a young man in good health. This CDR3 is CASSQSSRQRPYEQYF. CDR3 coding DNA: TGCGCCAGCAGCCAGTCCTCAAGACAGAGGCCCTACGAGCAGTACTTC.